Following are 25 T cell receptor beta chains from one sample sequenced in a study of CD4 T cells in relation to SARS-CoV-2 and coronaviruses. Before the COVID-19 pandemic, during about 2011-2018, CD4+ T cells were taken from unexposed donors. Assay used: immunoSEQ multiplex PCR; TCRdb lists only in-frame clones, some missing. The sample has about 64,000 clones; less than 95% are singletons. Material for sequencing was naive CD4+ T cells from PBMCs. Stated subset: naive CD4+ T cells isolated by negative enrichment. The receptors stem from a human donor in good health.

The CDR3 nucleotides are TGTGCCATCAGTGAGCCCCTGGGACTAGCGGGTAGCTCCTACGAGCAGTACTTC. Protein sequence: CAISEPLGLAGSSYEQYF. The chain combines TRBV10-3 with TRBJ2-7, with TRBD2 matching 12 bases. The CDR3 spans 18 residues. Germline V lookup: CDR1 ENHRY, CDR2 SYGVKD. V was pared by 2 bases and J by 0 bases, with 8 bases of the junction left unmatched.

The rearrangement joins TRBV5-1 to TRBJ1-1; D remains ambiguous. Germline CDR1 and CDR2: SGHRS and YFSETQ. V was trimmed by 0 bases and J by 1 base, leaving 10 bases between them. This CDR3 has 15 residues. CDR3 sequence reads: CASSLVMSKNTEAFF. As DNA, the CDR3 is TGCGCCAGCAGCTTGGTGATGTCAAAGAACACTGAAGCTTTCTTT.

The rearrangement uses TRBV18 and TRBJ2-7, with D uncertain. V lost 3 bases, J lost 5 bases, and 11 bases lay in between. From germline, CDR1 is KGHSH and CDR2 LQKENI. The CDR3 sequence is 13 residues long. The CDR3 DNA is TGTGCCAGCTCACCGGACCACAACAACGAGCAGTACTTC. This sequence encodes CASSPDHNNEQYF. The whole variable domain, filled in from reference TRBV18 and TRBJ2-7, reads NAGVMQNPRHLVRRRGQEARLRCSPMKGHSHVYWYRQLPEEGLKFMVYLQKENIIDESGMPKERFSAEFPKEGPSILRIQQVVRGDSAAYFCASSPDHNNEQYFGPGTRLTVT.

The rearrangement uses TRBV5-3 and TRBJ2-2; 7 bases are shared with TRBD2. TRBV5-3 is an ORF, with its function uncertain. The junction had 14 bases not matched to a gene; V was cut back by 0 bases and J by 6 bases. This CDR3 comprises 18 residues. CDR3 DNA: TGTGCCAGAAGCTTGGATTATTTTGGGCGGGAGCGGTCCGGGGAGCTGTTTTTT. Its translation: CARSLDYFGRERSGELFF.

The chain recombines TRBV6-2 or TRBV6-3 with TRBJ2-7; no reliable D call. The CDR3 sequence is 13 residues long. The germline V gene encodes CDR1 MNHEY and CDR2 SVGEGT. The V gene lost 4 bases and the J gene lost 2 bases, with 9 bases spanning the gap. CDR3 coding DNA: TGTGCCAGCAGTTCCAGACTTACCTACGAGCAGTACTTC. It is translated as CASSSRLTYEQYF.

The table lists this clone with a few counts. The rearrangement joins TRBV5-6 to TRBJ2-7, with 8 bases matching TRBD1. CDR1 is SGHDT, CDR2 YYEEEE, per germline. V shed 3 bases and J 3 bases; nucleotides not matched to a gene: 2. This CDR3 spans 13 amino acids. The CDR3 coding sequence is TGTGCCAGCAGCTCCACAGGGGGCTACGAGCAGTACTTC. Encoded protein: CASSSTGGYEQYF.

The chain is built from TRBV29-1 and TRBJ2-7, with D hard to call. Looked up from germline, CDR1 is SQVTM and CDR2 is ANQGSEA. The CDR3 consists of 15 residues. V was trimmed by 4 bases and J by 2 bases, leaving 18 bases between them. CDR3 DNA sequence: TGCAGCGTTGTAAATCCGGGCGGTGAAACCTACGAGCAGTACTTC. Its translation is CSVVNPGGETYEQYF.

The V gene is TRBV5-5, the J gene TRBJ2-7; the D gene is possibly TRBD1 (6 bases). CDR1 is SGHKS and CDR2 is YYEKEE in the germline V gene (reference sequence). Trimming removed 3 bases at V and 0 bases at J, with 16 bases between. The CDR3 sequence is 16 residues long. The CDR3 sequence is CASSYRTATLSYEQYF. CDR3 in DNA: TGTGCCAGCAGCTACCGGACAGCCACCCTCTCCTACGAGCAGTACTTC.

J is TRBJ2-2 and V is TRBV11-3; no firm D call. Germline V gene sequence: CDR1 SGHNT, CDR2 YENEEA. CDR3 size: 14 residues. Trimming cost V 5 bases and J 4 bases, with 11 bases left between them. CDR3: CASSKGPSTGELFF. The DNA of the CDR3 is TGTGCCAGCAGCAAGGGCCCATCCACCGGGGAGCTGTTTTTT.

This chain joins TRBV5-1 and TRBJ2-7; D tentatively fits TRBD1 or TRBD2 (6 bases each). The CDR3 consists of 15 residues. Germline values: CDR1 SGHRS, CDR2 YFSETQ. V lost 0 bases and J 0 bases, leaving 10 bases between the germline ends. The CDR3 loop is CASSLGGAISYEQYF. CDR3 in DNA: TGCGCCAGCAGCTTGGGGGGGGCAATCTCCTACGAGCAGTACTTC. Drawing the rest from reference TRBV5-1 and TRBJ2-7, the complete variable domain is KAGVTQTPRYLIKTRGQQVTLSCSPISGHRSVSWYQQTPGQGLQFLFEYFSETQRNKGNFPGRFSGRQFSNSRSEMNVSTLELGDSALYLCASSLGGAISYEQYFGPGTRLTVT.

The chain employs TRBV7-8 and TRBJ1-1, with D possibly being TRBD1 (6 bases). Germline-derived CDR1 and CDR2 are SGHVS and FQNEAQ. The CDR3 is 17 residues long. The V end lost 5 bases, the J end lost 2 bases, and 21 bases lay between the germline ends. CDR3 protein: CASSPRYLQGANTEAFF. Written as DNA, the CDR3 is TGTGCCAGCAGCCCAAGGTACCTACAGGGAGCTAACACTGAAGCTTTCTTT.

Details on this clone: One junction end disagrees with the germline gene, perhaps due to a read error. The gene calls are TRBV11-3 and TRBJ2-1; weak D call: TRBD1 (5 bases). CDR3 length: 14 amino acids. In germline, CDR1 is SGHNT, CDR2 YENEEA. CDR3 sequence reads: CTTSTAVRYNEQFF. In nucleotides, the CDR3 is TGCACCACCTCGACAGCTGTTCGGTACAATGAGCAGTTCTTC. Together with reference TRBV11-3 and TRBJ2-1, the CDR3 gives the full variable domain: EAGVVQSPRYKIIEKKQPVAFWCNPISGHNTLYWYLQNLGQGPELLIRYENEEAVDDSQLPKDRFSAERLKGVDSTLKIQPAELGDSAVYLCTTSTAVRYNEQFFGPGTRLTVL.

The gene calls are TRBV9 and TRBJ2-3; 9 nucleotides agree with TRBD1. J was trimmed by 2 bases and V by 3 bases; bases with no gene match: 10. Germline CDR1 reads SGDLS; CDR2 reads YYNGEE. The CDR3 spans 17 residues. CDR3 sequence: CASSGRQGVINTDTQYF. The CDR3 DNA is TGTGCCAGCAGCGGTCGACAGGGGGTGATAAACACAGATACGCAGTATTTT.

This chain uses TRBV19 with TRBJ1-5; no reliable D call. This CDR3 has 15 amino acids. Germline V gene sequence: CDR1 LNHDA, CDR2 SQIVND (reference sequence). V was clipped by 5 bases and J by 0 bases, with 11 bases between them. CDR3 region: CASSQTGDSNQPQHF. CDR3 DNA: TGTGCCAGTAGTCAAACTGGAGATAGCAATCAGCCCCAGCATTTT. Filled out from reference TRBV19 and TRBJ1-5, the complete variable domain reads DGGITQSPKYLFRKEGQNVTLSCEQNLNHDAMYWYRQDPGQGLRLIYYSQIVNDFQKGDIAEGYSVSREKKESFPLTVTSAQKNPTAFYLCASSQTGDSNQPQHFGDGTRLSIL.

This rearrangement joins TRBV28 to TRBJ1-3; perhaps TRBD1 as D (6 bases). Trimming pared 3 bases from V and 3 bases from J, leaving 12 bases between. Germline loops: CDR1 MDHEN, CDR2 SYDVKM. The CDR3 runs to 15 residues. DNA for the CDR3: TGTGCCAGCAGTTTCCGGTCAGGGGTTGGAAACACCATATATTTT. It is translated as CASSFRSGVGNTIYF.

The gene calls are TRBV6-6 and TRBJ2-4; maybe TRBD1 (6 bases). V was trimmed by 6 bases and J by 0 bases, leaving 15 bases between them. CDR1 is MNHNY and CDR2 is SVGAGI in the germline V gene (reference sequence). The CDR3 runs to 16 residues. Here the CDR3 reads CASRSTGFLAKNIQYF. Here the CDR3 DNA reads TGTGCCAGCAGATCAACAGGGTTTTTAGCCAAAAACATTCAGTACTTC.

This clone was observed a handful of times. The chain recombines TRBV4-2 with TRBJ1-6; a possible D gene is TRBD1 (5 bases). The CDR3 is 16 residues long. Trimming removed 4 bases from V and 7 bases from J, with 17 bases in between. Germline CDR1 reads LGHNA; CDR2 reads YNFKEQ. The DNA of the CDR3 is TGTGCCAGCAGCCGAAACCGTGGAGAGGGGAATTCACCCCTCCACTTT. This translates into CASSRNRGEGNSPLHF.

J is TRBJ2-1 and V is TRBV5-1, with D possibly matching TRBD1 (6 bases). Germline CDR1 is SGHRS and CDR2 is YFSETQ. The V gene lost 0 bases and the J gene lost 0 bases, with 13 bases spanning the gap. The CDR3 spans 17 residues. The CDR3 loop reads CASSLVGAPSSYNEQFF. The DNA of the CDR3 is TGCGCCAGCAGCTTGGTGGGGGCTCCAAGCTCCTACAATGAGCAGTTCTTC.

This chain joins TRBV10-1 and TRBJ2-7, with no clear D. The V end lost 5 bases, the J end lost 3 bases, and 11 bases lay between the germline ends. The CDR3 is 13 residues long. Germline V lookup: CDR1 WNHNN, CDR2 SYGVQD (reference sequence). The CDR3 region has the DNA TGCGCCAGCAGTCTCAAGCTGGGCTACGAGCAGTACTTC. It translates to CASSLKLGYEQYF.

This chain connects TRBV29-1 to TRBJ2-1; 11 bases align to TRBD2. CDR1 and CDR2 from the germline V gene are SQVTM and ANQGSEA. V shed 3 bases, J shed 12 bases, and the junction held 10 bases outside the gene matches. The CDR3 contains 14 residues. CDR3 DNA sequence: TGCAGCGTTGATCGTTTGGCTAGCGGGAGGTCGCAGTTCTTC. Protein product: CSVDRLASGRSQFF.

The chain couples TRBV28 to TRBJ2-7; 8 nucleotides agree with TRBD2. Looked up from germline, CDR1 is MDHEN and CDR2 is SYDVKM. V lost 5 bases to trimming and J lost 6 bases; unmatched junction nucleotides: 12. CDR3 length: 15 amino acids. The chain's CDR3 is CASSLLTSGRGEQYF. CDR3 bases: TGTGCCAGCAGTCTGCTCACTAGCGGACGCGGCGAGCAGTACTTC. Looking up the rest from reference TRBV28 and TRBJ2-7 gives the full variable domain: DVKVTQSSRYLVKRTGEKVFLECVQDMDHENMFWYRQDPGLGLRLIYFSYDVKMKEKGDIPEGYSVSREKKERFSLILESASTNQTSMYLCASSLLTSGRGEQYFGPGTRLTVT.

The chain couples TRBV6-2 or TRBV6-3 to TRBJ2-5, with 7 bases aligning to TRBD1. This CDR3 is 16 amino acids long. The junction had 14 bases not matched to a gene; V was cut back by 5 bases and J by 5 bases. CDR1 MNHEY and CDR2 SVGEGT come from the germline V gene. CDR3 DNA: TGTGCCAGCAGTACAGGGGCTACCCTCCCAATTGAGACCCAGTACTTC. This encodes CASSTGATLPIETQYF.

This clone was observed a few times. The chain joins TRBV28 to TRBJ1-3, with D possibly being TRBD1 (6 bases). Deletions cut 1 base from V and 8 bases from J, with 12 bases between. The CDR3 is 14 residues long. Per the germline V gene, CDR1 is MDHEN and CDR2 is SYDVKM. The CDR3 here is CASSLFGGKYTIYF. For the CDR3, the DNA is TGTGCCAGCAGTTTATTCGGGGGCAAGTACACCATATATTTT.

This chain connects TRBV30 to TRBJ1-2; no definite D call. Germline V CDR1 and CDR2: GTSNPN, SVGIG (reference sequence). The CDR3 has 11 amino acids. Trimming left V 3 bases short and J 5 bases short, with 7 bases between. The CDR3 nucleotides are TGTGCCTGGAGACGGGAGTATGGCTACACCTTC. This gives the protein CAWRREYGYTF.

V usage is TRBV21-1 and J usage is TRBJ2-1; the table assigns TRBD1, which was not confirmed against the DNA. TRBV21-1 is noted as a pseudogene. CDR3 length: 16 amino acids. CDR3 loop: CASSKAKTGGYNEQFF. CDR3 in DNA: TGTGCCAGCAGCAAAGCAAAGACAGGGGGCTACAATGAGCAGTTCTTC.